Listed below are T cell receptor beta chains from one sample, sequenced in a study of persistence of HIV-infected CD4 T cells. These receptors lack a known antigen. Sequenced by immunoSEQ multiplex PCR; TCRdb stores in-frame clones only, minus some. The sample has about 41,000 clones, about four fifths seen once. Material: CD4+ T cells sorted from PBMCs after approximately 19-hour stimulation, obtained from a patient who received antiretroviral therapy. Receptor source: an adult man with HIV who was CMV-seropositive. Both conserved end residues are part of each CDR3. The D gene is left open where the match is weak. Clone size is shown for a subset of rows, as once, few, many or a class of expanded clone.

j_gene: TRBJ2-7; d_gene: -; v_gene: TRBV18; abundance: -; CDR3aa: CASSPLRGKLGGEQYF; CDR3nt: TGTGCCAGCTCACCACTTCGCGGGAAGTTAGGGGGCGAGCAGTACTTC
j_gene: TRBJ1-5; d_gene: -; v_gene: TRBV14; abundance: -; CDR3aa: CASSQRFDQPQHF; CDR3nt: TGTGCCAGCAGCCAAAGGTTTGATCAGCCCCAGCATTTT
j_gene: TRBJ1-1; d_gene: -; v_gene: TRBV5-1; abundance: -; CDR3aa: CASSPGHSEGNTEAFF; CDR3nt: TGCGCCAGCAGCCCAGGACACTCTGAGGGGAACACTGAAGCTTTCTTT
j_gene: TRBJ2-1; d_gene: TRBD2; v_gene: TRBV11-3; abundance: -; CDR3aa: CASSLTSGSREQFF; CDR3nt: TGTGCCAGCAGCTTGACTAGCGGGAGTAGAGAGCAGTTCTTC
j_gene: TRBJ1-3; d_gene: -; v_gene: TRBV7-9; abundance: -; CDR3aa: CASSLALAGHSGNTIYF; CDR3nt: TGTGCCAGCAGCTTAGCGCTTGCAGGCCACTCTGGAAACACCATATATTTT
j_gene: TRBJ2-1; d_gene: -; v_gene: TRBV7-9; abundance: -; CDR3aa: CASSLEGSEQFF; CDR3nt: TGTGCCAGCAGCTTAGAGGGAAGTGAGCAGTTCTTC
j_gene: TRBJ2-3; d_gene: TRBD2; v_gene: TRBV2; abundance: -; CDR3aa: CASRKQTSGKTDTQYF; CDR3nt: TGTGCCAGCAGGAAACAGACTAGCGGGAAGACAGATACGCAGTATTTT
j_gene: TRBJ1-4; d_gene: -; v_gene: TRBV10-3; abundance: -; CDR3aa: CAISEGENTNEKLFF; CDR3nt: TGTGCCATCAGTGAGGGAGAGAACACTAATGAAAAACTGTTTTTT
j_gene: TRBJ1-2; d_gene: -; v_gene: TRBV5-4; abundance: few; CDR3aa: CASSLEQGQGGYTF; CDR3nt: TGTGCCAGCAGCTTGGAGCAGGGGCAGGGGGGCTACACCTTC
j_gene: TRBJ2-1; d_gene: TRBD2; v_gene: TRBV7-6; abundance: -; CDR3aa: CASSIRLAGALNDNEQFF; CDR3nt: TGTGCCAGCAGCATCCGACTAGCGGGAGCCCTTAACGACAATGAGCAGTTCTTC
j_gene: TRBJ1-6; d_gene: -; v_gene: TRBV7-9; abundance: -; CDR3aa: CASSRAGAHSPLHF; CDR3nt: TGTGCCAGCAGCCGGGCGGGGGCGCATTCACCCCTCCACTTT
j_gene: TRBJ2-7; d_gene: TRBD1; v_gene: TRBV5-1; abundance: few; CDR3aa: CASSSLRGQGASGEQYF; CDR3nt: TGCGCCAGCAGCAGCCTACGGGGGCAGGGGGCATCAGGAGAGCAGTACTTC
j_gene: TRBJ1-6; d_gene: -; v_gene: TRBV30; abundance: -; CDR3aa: CAWRERGRVNSPLHF; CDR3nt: TGTGCCTGGAGAGAGAGGGGCCGCGTGAATTCACCCCTCCACTTT
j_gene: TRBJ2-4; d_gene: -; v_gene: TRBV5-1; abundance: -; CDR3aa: CASNYLPGTINIQYF; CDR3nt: TGCGCCAGCAACTACCTCCCCGGGACCATAAACATTCAGTACTTC
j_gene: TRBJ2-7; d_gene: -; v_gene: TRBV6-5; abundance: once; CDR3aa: CASSGIGYEQYF; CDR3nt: TGTGCCAGCAGCGGGATTGGGTACGAGCAGTACTTC
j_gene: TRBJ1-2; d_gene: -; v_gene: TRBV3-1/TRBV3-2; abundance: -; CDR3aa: CASSPQGSNYGYTF; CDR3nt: TGTGCCAGCAGCCCACAGGGCTCAAACTATGGCTACACCTTC
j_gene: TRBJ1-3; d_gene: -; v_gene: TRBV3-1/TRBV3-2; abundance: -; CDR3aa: CASSQLDLGGRNTIYF; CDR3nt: TGTGCCAGCAGCCAGTTAGATCTGGGAGGGCGAAACACCATATATTTT
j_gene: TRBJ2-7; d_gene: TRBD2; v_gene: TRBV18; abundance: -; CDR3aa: CASSPQGSGVPYEQYF; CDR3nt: TGTGCCAGCTCACCACAAGGTAGCGGGGTCCCCTACGAGCAGTACTTC
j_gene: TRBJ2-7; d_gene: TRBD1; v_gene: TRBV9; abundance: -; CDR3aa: CASSPQTGGGYEQYF; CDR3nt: TGTGCCAGCAGCCCTCAGACAGGGGGCGGGTACGAGCAGTACTTC
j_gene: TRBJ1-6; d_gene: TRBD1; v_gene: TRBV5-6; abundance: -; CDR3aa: CASSFSPGQTNSPLHF; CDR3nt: TGTGCCAGCAGCTTTTCTCCGGGACAGACTAATTCACCCCTCCACTTT
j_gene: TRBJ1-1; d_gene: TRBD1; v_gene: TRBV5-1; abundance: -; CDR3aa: CASSLDGQGNTEAFF; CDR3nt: TGCGCCAGCAGCTTGGACGGACAGGGGAACACTGAAGCTTTCTTT
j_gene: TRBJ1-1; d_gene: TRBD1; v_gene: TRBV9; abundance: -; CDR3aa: CASSVLTGAVAEAFF; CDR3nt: TGTGCCAGCAGCGTACTGACAGGGGCAGTCGCTGAAGCTTTCTTT
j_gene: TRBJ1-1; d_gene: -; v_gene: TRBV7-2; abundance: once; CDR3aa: CASSQVRHEAFF; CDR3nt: TGTGCCAGCAGCCAAGTGAGGCATGAAGCTTTCTTT
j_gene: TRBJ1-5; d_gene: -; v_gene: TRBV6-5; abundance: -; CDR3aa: CASTGQRNQPQHF; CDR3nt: TGTGCCAGCACTGGACAGCGCAATCAGCCCCAGCATTTT
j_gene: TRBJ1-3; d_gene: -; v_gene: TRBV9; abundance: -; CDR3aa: CASSVVDTWSSGNTIYF; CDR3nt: TGTGCCAGCAGCGTAGTTGACACCTGGAGCTCTGGAAACACCATATATTTT
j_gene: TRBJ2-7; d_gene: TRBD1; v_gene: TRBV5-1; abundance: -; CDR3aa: CASSLSQGAHEQYF; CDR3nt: TGCGCCAGCAGCTTAAGCCAGGGGGCTCACGAGCAGTACTTC
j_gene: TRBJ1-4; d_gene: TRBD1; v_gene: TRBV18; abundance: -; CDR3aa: CASSPGQGANEKLFF; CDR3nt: TGTGCCAGCTCACCCGGACAGGGGGCGAATGAAAAACTGTTTTTT
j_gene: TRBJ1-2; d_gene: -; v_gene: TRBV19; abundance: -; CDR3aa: CATSSRESSGYTF; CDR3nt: TGTGCCACTTCAAGCAGGGAGTCCAGCGGCTACACCTTC
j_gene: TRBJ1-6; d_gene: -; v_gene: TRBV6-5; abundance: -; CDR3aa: CASSYRGGNSPLHF; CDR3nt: TGTGCCAGCAGTTACAGGGGTGGGAATTCACCCCTCCACTTT
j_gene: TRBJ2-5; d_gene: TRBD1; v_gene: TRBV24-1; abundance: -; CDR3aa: CATSDQDRGRETQYF; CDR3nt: TGTGCCACCAGTGACCAGGACAGGGGCAGGGAGACCCAGTACTTC
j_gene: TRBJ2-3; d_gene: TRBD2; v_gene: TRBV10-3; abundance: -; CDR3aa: CATLAGGPSDTQYF; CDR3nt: TGTGCCACCCTAGCGGGGGGCCCGTCAGATACGCAGTATTTT
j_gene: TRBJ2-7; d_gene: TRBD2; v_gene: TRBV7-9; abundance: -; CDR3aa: CASSQSGSTYEQYF; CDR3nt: TGTGCCAGCAGCCAGAGCGGGAGTACCTACGAGCAGTACTTC
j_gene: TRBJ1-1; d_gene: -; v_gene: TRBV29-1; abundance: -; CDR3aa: CSVLGRVNTEAFF; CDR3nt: TGCAGCGTACTAGGACGGGTGAACACTGAAGCTTTCTTT
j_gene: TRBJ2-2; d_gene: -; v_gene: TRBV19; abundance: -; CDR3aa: CASSPRGGAGELFF; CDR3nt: TGTGCCAGTAGTCCAAGAGGAGGGGCCGGGGAGCTGTTTTTT
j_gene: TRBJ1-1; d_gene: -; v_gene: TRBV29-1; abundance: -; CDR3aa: CSARRNTEAFF; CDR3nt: TGCAGCGCCCGAAGGAACACTGAAGCTTTCTTT
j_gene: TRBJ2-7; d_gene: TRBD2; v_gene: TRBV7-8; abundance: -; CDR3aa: CASSLGGWRGVGYEQYF; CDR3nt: TGTGCCAGCAGCCTGGGTGGCTGGCGGGGGGTTGGCTACGAGCAGTACTTC
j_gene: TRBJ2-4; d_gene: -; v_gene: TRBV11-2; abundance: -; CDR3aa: CASSFGTVAKNIQYF; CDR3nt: TGTGCCAGCAGCTTTGGGACGGTAGCCAAAAACATTCAGTACTTC
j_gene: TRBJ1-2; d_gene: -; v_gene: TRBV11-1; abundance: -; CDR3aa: CASSLGGSRGYTF; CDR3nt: TGTGCCAGCAGCTTGGGGGGTTCGCGTGGCTACACCTTC
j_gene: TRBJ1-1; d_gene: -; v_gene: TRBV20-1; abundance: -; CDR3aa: CSASIQGTEAFF; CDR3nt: TGCAGTGCTAGTATTCAGGGAACTGAAGCTTTCTTT
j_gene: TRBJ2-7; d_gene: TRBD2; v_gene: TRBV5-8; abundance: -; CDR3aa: CASSLGLAGGPEQYF; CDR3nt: TGTGCCAGCAGCCTGGGACTAGCGGGAGGGCCCGAGCAGTACTTC
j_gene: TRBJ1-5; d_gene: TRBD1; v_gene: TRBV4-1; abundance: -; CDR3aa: CASSQDPPGTGKPQHF; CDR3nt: TGCGCCAGCAGCCAAGATCCCCCGGGGACAGGGAAACCCCAGCATTTT
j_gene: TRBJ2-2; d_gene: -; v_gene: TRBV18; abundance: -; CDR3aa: CASSQLQDTGELFF; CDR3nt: TGTGCCAGTTCCCAACTCCAGGACACCGGGGAGCTGTTTTTT
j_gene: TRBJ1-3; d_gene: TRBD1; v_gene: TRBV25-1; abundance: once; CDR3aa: CASSRRGLSGNTIYF; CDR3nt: TGTGCCAGCAGCCGCAGGGGGCTCTCTGGAAACACCATATATTTT
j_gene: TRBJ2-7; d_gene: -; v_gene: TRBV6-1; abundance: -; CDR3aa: CASSEAGDSYEQYF; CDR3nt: TGTGCCAGCAGTGAGGCAGGAGATTCCTACGAGCAGTACTTC
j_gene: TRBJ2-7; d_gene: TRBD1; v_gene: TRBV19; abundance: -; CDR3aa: CASSLPGTATYEQYF; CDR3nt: TGTGCCAGTAGTCTCCCAGGGACAGCAACCTACGAGCAGTACTTC
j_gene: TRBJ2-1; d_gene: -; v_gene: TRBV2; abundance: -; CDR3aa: CASSEERPASNEQFF; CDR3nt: TGTGCCAGCAGTGAAGAGCGGCCGGCGTCGAATGAGCAGTTCTTC
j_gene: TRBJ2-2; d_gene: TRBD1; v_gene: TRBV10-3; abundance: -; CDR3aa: CAISAPPRIGGRTGELFF; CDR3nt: TGTGCCATCAGCGCCCCTCCCCGTATAGGGGGCCGAACCGGGGAGCTGTTTTTT
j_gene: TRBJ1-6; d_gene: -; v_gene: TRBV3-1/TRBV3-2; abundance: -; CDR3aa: CASSHASGALYNSPLHF; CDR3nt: TGTGCCAGCAGCCATGCGTCAGGGGCCCTTTATAATTCACCCCTCCACTTT
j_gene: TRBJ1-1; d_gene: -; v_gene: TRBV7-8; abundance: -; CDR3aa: CASSLGENTEAFF; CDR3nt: TGTGCCAGCAGCTTAGGGGAGAACACTGAAGCTTTCTTT
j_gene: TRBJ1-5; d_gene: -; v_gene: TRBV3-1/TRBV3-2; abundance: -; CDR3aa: CASSLGGSNQPQHF; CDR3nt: TGTGCCAGCAGCCTGGGAGGGAGCAATCAGCCCCAGCATTTT
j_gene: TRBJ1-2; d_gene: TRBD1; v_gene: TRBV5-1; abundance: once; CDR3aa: CASSIGTGGGYGYTF; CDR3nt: TGCGCCAGCAGCATTGGGACAGGGGGCGGTTATGGCTACACCTTC
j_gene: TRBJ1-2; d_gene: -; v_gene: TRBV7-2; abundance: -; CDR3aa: CASSLLYQVNYGYTF; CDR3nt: TGTGCCAGCAGCTTATTATACCAGGTCAATTATGGCTACACCTTC